The 2 T cell receptor beta chains listed next were all sequenced from one sample in a study of cytomegalovirus exposure and HLA in healthy donors. A multiplex PCR was run with 60 Vbeta primers and 13 Jbeta primers. Sequencing used immunoSEQ multiplex PCR; TCRdb keeps in-frame clones, though not all of them. Of 150,000 to 200,000 clones listed, about 80% are singletons. Specimen: PBMCs. These receptors all come from a woman aged 45 to 65 in good health and CMV-seropositive.

The V gene is TRBV10-3, the J gene TRBJ2-7; TRBD2 aligns across 7 bases. The CDR3 runs 15 residues. Germline assignment: CDR1 ENHRY and CDR2 SYGVKD. The ends lost 0 bases at V and 3 bases at J; junction bases unmatched: 5. This chain's CDR3 is CAISESRTGGYEQYF. Written as DNA, the CDR3 is TGTGCCATCAGTGAGTCTCGTACGGGGGGCTACGAGCAGTACTTC.

The chain couples TRBV10-1 to TRBJ2-1, with 7 bases aligning to TRBD2. This CDR3 spans 14 amino acids. The V gene end was trimmed by 4 bases and the J gene end by 5 bases; junction bases not matched to a gene: 5. CDR1 is WNHNN and CDR2 is SYGVQD in the germline V gene (reference sequence). The CDR3 DNA reads TGCGCCAGCAGTGTTCCAGGGAGGGACAATGAGCAGTTCTTC. Its protein is CASSVPGRDNEQFF.